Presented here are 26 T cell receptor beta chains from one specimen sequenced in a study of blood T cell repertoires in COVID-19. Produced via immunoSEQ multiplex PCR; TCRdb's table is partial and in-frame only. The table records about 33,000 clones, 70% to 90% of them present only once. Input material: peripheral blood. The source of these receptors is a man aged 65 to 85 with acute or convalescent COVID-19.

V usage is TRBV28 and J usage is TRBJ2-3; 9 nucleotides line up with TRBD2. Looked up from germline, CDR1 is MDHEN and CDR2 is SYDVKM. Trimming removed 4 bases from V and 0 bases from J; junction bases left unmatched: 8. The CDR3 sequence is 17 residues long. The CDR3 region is CASSSVAGDASTDTQYF. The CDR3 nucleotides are TGTGCCAGCAGTTCGGTAGCGGGAGACGCTAGCACAGATACGCAGTATTTT.

CDR3 DNA sequence: TGTGCCAGCAGCCATTCCTTAGCGGGAGGACAAAATGAGCAGTTCTTC. Translation: CASSHSLAGGQNEQFF. This rearrangement joins TRBV9 to TRBJ2-1; TRBD2 agrees at 10 bases. The germline V gene encodes CDR1 SGDLS and CDR2 YYNGEE. Trimming took 4 bases from V and 7 from J; bases not matched to a gene: 11. CDR3 size: 16 residues.

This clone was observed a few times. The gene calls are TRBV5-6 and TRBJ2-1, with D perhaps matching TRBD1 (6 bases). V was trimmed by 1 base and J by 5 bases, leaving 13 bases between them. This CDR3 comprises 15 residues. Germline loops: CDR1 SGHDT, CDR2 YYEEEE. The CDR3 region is CASSLSGHLNNEQFF. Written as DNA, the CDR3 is TGTGCCAGCAGCTTGTCGGGACACCTCAACAATGAGCAGTTCTTC.

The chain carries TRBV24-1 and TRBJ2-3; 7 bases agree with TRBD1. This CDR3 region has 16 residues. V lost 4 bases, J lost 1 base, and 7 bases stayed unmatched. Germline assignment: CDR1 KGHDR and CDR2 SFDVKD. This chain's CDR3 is CATSESTGTGTDTQYF. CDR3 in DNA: TGTGCCACCAGTGAATCCACTGGGACAGGCACAGATACGCAGTATTTT.

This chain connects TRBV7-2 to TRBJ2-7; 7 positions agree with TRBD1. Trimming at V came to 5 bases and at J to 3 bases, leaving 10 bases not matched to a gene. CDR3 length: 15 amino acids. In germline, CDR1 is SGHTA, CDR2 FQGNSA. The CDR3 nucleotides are TGTGCCAGCAGCATAAACAGGGGTCCGAACTACGAGCAGTACTTC. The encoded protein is CASSINRGPNYEQYF.

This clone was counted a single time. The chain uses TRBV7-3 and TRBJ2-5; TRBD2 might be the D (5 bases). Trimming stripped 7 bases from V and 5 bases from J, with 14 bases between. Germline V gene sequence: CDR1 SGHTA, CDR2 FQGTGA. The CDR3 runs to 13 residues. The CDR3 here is CASTAGVGETQYF. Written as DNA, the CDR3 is TGTGCCAGCACAGCCGGGGTCGGGGAGACCCAGTACTTC.

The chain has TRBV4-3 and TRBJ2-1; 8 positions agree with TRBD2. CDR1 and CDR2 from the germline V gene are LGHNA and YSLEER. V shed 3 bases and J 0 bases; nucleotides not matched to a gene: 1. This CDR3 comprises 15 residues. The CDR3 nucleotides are TGCGCCAGCAGCCACGGGACTAGCTCCTACAATGAGCAGTTCTTC. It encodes CASSHGTSSYNEQFF.

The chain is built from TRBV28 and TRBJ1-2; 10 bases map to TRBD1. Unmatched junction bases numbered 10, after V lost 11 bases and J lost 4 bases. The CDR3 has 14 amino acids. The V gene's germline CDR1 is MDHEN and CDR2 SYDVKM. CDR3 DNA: TGTGCCGAAGGGACAGGGGTCGAATTCTATGGCTACACCTTC. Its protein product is CAEGTGVEFYGYTF.

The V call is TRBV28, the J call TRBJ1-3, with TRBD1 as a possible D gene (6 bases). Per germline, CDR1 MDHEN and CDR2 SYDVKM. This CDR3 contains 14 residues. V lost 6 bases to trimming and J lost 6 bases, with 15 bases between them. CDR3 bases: TGTGCCAGCAGGTCTCAGGGGTTGGAAAACACCATATATTTT. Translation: CASRSQGLENTIYF. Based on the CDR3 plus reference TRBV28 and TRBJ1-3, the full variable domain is DVKVTQSSRYLVKRTGEKVFLECVQDMDHENMFWYRQDPGLGLRLIYFSYDVKMKEKGDIPEGYSVSREKKERFSLILESASTNQTSMYLCASRSQGLENTIYFGEGSWLTVV.

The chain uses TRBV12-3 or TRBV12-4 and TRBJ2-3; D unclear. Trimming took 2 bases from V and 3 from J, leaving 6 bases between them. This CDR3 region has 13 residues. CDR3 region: CASSLFLTDTQYF. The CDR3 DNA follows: TGTGCCAGCAGTTTATTCCTTACAGATACGCAGTATTTT.

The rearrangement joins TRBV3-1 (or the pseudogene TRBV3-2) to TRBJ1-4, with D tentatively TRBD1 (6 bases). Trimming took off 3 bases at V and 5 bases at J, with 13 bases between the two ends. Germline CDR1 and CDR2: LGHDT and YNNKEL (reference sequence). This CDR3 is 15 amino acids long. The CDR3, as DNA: TGTGCCAGCAGCCACCTAACAGGGAGAAATGAAAAACTGTTTTTT. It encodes CASSHLTGRNEKLFF.

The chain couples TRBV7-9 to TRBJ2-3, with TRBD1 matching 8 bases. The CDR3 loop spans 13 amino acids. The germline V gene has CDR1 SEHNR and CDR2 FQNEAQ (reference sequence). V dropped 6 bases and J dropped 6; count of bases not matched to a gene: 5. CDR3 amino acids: CASSFDRGDTQYF. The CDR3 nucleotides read TGTGCCAGCAGTTTCGACAGGGGCGATACGCAGTATTTT.

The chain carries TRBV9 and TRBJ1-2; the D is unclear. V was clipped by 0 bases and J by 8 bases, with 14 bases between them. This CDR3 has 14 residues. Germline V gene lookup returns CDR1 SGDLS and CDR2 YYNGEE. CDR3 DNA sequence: TGTGCCAGCAGCGTAGTTTCAGGATCGGGGGGCTACACCTTC. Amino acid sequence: CASSVVSGSGGYTF.

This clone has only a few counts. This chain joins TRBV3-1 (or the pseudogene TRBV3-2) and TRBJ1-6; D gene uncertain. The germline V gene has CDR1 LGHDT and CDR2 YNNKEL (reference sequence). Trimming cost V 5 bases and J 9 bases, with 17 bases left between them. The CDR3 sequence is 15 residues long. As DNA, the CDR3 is TGTGCCAGCAGCGATACCGGGGTCGGATCTTCACCCCTCCACTTT. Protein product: CASSDTGVGSSPLHF.

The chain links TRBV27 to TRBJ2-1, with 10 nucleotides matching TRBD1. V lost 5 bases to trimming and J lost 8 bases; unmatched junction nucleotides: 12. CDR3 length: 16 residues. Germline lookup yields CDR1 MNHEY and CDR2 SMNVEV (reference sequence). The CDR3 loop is CASSLAPGQGWHEQFF. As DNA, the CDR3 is TGTGCCAGCAGTCTCGCTCCGGGACAGGGGTGGCATGAGCAGTTCTTC.

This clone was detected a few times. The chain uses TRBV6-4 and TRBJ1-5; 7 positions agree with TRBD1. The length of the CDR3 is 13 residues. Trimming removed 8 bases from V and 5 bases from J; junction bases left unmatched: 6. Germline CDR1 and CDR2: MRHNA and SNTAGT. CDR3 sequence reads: CASFRTGDQPQHF. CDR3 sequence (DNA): TGTGCCAGCTTTCGGACAGGAGATCAGCCCCAGCATTTT.

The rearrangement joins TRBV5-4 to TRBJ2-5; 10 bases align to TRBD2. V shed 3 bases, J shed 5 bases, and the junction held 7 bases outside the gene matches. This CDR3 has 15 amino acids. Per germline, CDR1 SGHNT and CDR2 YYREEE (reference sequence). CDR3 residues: CASSSASGSLETQYF. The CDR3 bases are TGTGCCAGCAGCTCTGCTAGCGGGAGTCTGGAGACCCAGTACTTC.

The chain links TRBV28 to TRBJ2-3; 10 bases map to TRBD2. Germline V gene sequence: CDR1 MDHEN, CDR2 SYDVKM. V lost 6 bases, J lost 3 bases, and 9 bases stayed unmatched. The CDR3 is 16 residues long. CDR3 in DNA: TGTGCCAGCAGCCACCCTAGCGGGGGAGGGACAGATACGCAGTATTTT. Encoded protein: CASSHPSGGGTDTQYF. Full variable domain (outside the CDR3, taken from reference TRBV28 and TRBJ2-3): DVKVTQSSRYLVKRTGEKVFLECVQDMDHENMFWYRQDPGLGLRLIYFSYDVKMKEKGDIPEGYSVSREKKERFSLILESASTNQTSMYLCASSHPSGGGTDTQYFGPGTRLTVL.

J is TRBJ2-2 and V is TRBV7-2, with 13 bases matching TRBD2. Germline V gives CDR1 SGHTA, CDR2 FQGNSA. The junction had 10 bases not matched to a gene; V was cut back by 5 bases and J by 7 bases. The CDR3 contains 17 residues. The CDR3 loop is CASSPWTSGSAGGELFF. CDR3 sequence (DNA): TGTGCCAGCAGCCCGTGGACTAGCGGGAGTGCTGGCGGGGAGCTGTTTTTT.

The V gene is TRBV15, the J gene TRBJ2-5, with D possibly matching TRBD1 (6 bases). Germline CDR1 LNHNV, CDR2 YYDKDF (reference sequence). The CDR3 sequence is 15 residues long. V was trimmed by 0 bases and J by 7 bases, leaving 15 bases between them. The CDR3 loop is CATSREGTLIGTQYF. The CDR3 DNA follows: TGTGCCACCAGCAGAGAAGGGACATTAATTGGGACCCAGTACTTC.

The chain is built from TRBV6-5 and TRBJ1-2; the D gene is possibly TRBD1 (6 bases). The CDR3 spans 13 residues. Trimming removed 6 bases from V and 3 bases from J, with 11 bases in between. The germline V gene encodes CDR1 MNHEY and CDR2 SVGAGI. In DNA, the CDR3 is TGTGCCAGCAGCAAACAGGGAGACTATGGCTACACCTTC. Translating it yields CASSKQGDYGYTF.

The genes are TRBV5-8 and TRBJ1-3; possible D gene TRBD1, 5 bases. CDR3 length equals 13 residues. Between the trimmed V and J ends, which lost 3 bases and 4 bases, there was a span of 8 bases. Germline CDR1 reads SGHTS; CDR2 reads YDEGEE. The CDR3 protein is CASSSNRGNTIYF. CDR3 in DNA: TGTGCCAGCAGCTCGAACAGGGGAAACACCATATATTTT.

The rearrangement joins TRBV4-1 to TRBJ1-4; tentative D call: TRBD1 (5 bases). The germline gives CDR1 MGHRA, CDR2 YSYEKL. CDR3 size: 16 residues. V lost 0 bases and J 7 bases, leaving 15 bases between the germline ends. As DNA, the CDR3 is TGCGCCAGCAGCCAAGATGGTACGGGGGTTGGTGAAAAACTGTTTTTT. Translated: CASSQDGTGVGEKLFF.

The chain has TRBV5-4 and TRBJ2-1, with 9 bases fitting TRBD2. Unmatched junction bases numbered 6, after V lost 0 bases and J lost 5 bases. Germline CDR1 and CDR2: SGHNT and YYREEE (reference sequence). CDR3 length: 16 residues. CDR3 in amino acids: CASSLGRLAEDNEQFF. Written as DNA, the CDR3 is TGTGCCAGCAGCTTGGGGCGACTAGCGGAAGACAATGAGCAGTTCTTC.

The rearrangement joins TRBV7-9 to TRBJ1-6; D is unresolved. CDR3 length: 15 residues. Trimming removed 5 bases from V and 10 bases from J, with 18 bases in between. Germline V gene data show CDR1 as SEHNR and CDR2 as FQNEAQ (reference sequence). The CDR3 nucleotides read TGTGCCAGCAGCCCATGGACTGCCCGGGAATCACCCCTCCACTTT. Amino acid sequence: CASSPWTARESPLHF.

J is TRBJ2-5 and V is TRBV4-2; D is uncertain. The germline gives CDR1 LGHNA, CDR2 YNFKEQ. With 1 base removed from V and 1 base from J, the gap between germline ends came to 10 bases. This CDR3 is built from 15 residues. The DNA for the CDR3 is TGTGCCAGCAGCCAAGGGCAGGTTGGCCAAGAGACCCAGTACTTC. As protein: CASSQGQVGQETQYF.